The clone carrying this TCR beta chain was seen only a few times. Antigen unknown. As to time point: sample taken at primary tumor resection. Without sorting, whole RNA was sequenced from tumor, nontumor lung or frozen PBMC. Untreated early-stage non-small cell lung cancer patients, 65 to 90 in total, were the donors. The CDR3 consists of 15 residues. CDR1 ENHRY and CDR2 SYGVKD come from the germline V gene. With 6 bases clipped from V and 1 base from J, the junction kept 6 bases outside the gene matches. TCRdb reanalysed the 5' RACE reads using MiXCR and keeps one entry per CDR3 protein. The sample consists of about 42,000 distinct CDR3 sequences, approximately 6.8% of them appearing once. The data are from a study of spatial heterogeneity in lung cancer. Study as a whole: Detected sequences consistently included more beta-chain ones than alpha-chain ones. In raw reads, more than 9.5 appearances on average were recorded for each unique TCR and UMI combination. Study-wide findings and caveats: Blood contained ubiquitous expanded tumor TCRs more at resection than at follow-up.

The receptor was derived from a female donor with early-stage non-small cell lung cancer. The genes are TRBV10-3 and TRBJ2-3, with TRBD2 matching over 8 bases. The material was PBMCs, obtained at surgery. The CDR3 loop reads CAISAGTSGTDTQYF. CDR3 in DNA: TGTGCCATCAGCGCTGGGACTAGTGGCACAGATACGCAGTATTTT.